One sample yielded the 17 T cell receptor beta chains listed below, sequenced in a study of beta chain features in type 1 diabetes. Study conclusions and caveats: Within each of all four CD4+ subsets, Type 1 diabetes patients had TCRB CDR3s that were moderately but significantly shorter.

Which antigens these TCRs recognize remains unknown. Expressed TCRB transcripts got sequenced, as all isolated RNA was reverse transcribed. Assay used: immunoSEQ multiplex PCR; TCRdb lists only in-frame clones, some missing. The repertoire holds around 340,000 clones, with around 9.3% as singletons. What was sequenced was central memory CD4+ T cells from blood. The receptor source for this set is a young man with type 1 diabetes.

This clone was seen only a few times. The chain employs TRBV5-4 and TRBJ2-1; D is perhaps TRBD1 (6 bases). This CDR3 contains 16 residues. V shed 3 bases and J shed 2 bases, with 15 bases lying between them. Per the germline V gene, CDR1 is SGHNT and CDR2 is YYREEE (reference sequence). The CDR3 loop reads CASSWDKGPPYNEQFF. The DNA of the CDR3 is TGTGCCAGCAGCTGGGACAAGGGGCCGCCCTACAATGAGCAGTTCTTC.

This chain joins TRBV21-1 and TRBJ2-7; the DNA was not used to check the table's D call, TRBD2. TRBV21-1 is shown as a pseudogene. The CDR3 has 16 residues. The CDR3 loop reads CASSKRGRHLFYEQYF. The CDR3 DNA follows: TGTGCCAGCAGCAAAAGAGGCCGCCACCTCTTTTACGAGCAGTACTTC.

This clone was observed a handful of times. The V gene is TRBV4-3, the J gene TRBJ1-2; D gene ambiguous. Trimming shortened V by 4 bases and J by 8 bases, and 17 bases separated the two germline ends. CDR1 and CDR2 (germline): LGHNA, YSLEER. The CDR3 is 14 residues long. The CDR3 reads CASSREGWGGGYTF. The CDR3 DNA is TGCGCCAGCAGCCGCGAGGGATGGGGTGGCGGCTACACCTTC.

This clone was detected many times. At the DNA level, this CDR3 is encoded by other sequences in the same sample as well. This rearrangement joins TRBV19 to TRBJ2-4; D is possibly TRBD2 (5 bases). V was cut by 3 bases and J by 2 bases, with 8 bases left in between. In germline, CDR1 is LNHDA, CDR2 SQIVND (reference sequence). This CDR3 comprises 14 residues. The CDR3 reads CASSIGGSKNIQYF. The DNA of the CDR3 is TGTGCCAGTAGTATCGGCGGGTCCAAAAACATTCAGTACTTC.

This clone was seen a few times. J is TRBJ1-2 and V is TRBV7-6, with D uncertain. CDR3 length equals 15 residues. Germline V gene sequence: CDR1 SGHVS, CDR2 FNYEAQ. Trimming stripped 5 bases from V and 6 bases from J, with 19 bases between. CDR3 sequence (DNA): TGTGCCAGCAGCCTGAGAGAGGGAGGGATAGATGGCTACACCTTC. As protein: CASSLREGGIDGYTF.

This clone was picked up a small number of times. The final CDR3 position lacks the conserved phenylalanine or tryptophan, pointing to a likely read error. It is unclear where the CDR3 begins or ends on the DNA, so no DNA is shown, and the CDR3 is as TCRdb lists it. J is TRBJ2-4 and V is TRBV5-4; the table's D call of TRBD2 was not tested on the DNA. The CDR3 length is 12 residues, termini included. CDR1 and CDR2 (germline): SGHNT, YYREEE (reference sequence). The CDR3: CASSFDRRPPTL.

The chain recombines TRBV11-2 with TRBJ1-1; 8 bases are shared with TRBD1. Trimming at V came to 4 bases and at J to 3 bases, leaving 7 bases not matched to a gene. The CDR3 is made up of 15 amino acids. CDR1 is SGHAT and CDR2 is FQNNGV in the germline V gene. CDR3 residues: CASSSYRGWDTEAFF. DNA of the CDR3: TGTGCCAGCAGCTCTTACAGGGGGTGGGACACTGAAGCTTTCTTT.

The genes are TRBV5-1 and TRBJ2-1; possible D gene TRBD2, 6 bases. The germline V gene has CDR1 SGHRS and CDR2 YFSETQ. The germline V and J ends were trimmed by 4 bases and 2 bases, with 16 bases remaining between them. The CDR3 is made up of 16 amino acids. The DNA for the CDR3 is TGCGCCAGCAGCCGCGGCGGGGCTAGAACCTACAATGAGCAGTTCTTC. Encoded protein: CASSRGGARTYNEQFF.

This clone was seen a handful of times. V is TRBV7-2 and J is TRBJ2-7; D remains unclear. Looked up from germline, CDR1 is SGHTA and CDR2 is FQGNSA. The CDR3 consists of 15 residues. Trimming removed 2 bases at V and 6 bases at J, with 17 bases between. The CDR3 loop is CASSLLGSRSVEQYF. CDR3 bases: TGTGCCAGCAGCTTATTAGGATCCCGCAGCGTCGAGCAGTACTTC.

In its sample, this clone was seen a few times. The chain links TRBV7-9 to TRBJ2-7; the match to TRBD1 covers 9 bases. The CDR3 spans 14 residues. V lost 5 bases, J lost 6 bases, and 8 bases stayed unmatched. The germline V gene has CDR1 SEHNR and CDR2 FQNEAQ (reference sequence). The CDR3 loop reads CASSPDRGAAEQYF. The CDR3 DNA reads TGTGCCAGCAGCCCTGACAGGGGGGCGGCCGAGCAGTACTTC.

The CDR3 DNA sequence: TGCGCCAGCAGTCGAGGGGGACAGGGGTCCAATGAGCAGTTCTTC. It encodes CASSRGGQGSNEQFF. The rearrangement joins TRBV10-2 to TRBJ2-1, with 10 bases lining up with TRBD1. From germline, CDR1 is WSHSY and CDR2 SAAADI. This CDR3 comprises 15 residues. The V segment lost 5 bases and the J segment 6 bases; nucleotides outside the gene matches: 7.

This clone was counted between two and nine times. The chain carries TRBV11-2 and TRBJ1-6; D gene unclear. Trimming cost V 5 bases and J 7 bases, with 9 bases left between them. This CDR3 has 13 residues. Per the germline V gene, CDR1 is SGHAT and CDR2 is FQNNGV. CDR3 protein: CASSNFANSPLHF. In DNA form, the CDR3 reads TGTGCCAGCAGCAATTTCGCGAATTCACCCCTCCACTTT.

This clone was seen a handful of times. CDR3 nucleotides: TGTGCCAGCAGCGACCGGACCCTGGGGACTGAAGCTTTCTTT. Encoded protein: CASSDRTLGTEAFF. The J gene is TRBJ1-1, the V gene TRBV7-9; D is ambiguous. Trimming took off 5 bases at V and 5 bases at J, with 15 bases between the two ends. The CDR3 covers 14 residues. The V gene's germline CDR1 is SEHNR and CDR2 FQNEAQ (reference sequence).

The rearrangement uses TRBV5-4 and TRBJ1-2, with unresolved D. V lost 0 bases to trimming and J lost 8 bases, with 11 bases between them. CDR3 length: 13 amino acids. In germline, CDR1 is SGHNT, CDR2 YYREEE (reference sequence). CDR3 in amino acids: CASSLEWESGYTF. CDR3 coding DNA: TGTGCCAGCAGCTTGGAATGGGAATCCGGCTACACCTTC.

The CDR3 loop is CSVDGSTDTQYF. In nucleotides, the CDR3 is TGCAGCGTCGACGGTAGCACAGATACGCAGTATTTT. V is TRBV29-1 and J is TRBJ2-3; no definite D call. The length of the CDR3 is 12 residues. Per germline, CDR1 SQVTM and CDR2 ANQGSEA. Trimming stripped 6 bases from V and 0 bases from J, with 7 bases between.

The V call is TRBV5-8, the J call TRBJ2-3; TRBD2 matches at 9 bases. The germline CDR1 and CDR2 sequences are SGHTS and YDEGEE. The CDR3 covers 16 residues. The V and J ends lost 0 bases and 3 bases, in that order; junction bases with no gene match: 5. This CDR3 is CASSLGAGGQTDTQYF. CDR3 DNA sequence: TGTGCCAGCAGCTTGGGCGCGGGGGGGCAGACAGATACGCAGTATTTT.

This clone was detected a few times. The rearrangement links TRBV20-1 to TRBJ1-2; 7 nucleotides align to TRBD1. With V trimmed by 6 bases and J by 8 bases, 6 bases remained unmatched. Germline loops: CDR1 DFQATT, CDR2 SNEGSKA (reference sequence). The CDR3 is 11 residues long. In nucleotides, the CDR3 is TGCAGTGCCCTTGACAGGGTCGGCTACACCTTC. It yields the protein CSALDRVGYTF.